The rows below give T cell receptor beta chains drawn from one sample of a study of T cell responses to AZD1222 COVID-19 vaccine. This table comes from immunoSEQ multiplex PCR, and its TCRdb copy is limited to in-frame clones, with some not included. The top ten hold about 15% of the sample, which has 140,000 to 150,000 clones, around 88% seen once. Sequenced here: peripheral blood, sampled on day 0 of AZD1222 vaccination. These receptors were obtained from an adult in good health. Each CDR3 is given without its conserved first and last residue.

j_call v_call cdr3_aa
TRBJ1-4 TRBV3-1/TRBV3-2 ASRGQPNEKLF
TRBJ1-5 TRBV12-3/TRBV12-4 ASSFSGVSQH
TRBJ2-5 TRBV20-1 SASLTRRETQY
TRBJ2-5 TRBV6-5 ASGKGTNDVRTQY
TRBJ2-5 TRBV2 ASRGTGTETQY
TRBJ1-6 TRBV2 ASSVDRLNSPLH
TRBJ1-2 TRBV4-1 ASSPSWLPLGTGGYT
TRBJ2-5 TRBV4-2 ASSQGSQGRGSQETQY
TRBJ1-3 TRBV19 ASTFTPGGLGNTIY
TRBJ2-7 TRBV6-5 ASSSAKTARGNEQY
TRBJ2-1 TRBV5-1 ASSPSPSGGTYNEQF
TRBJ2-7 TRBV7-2 ASSPTPGRSYEQY
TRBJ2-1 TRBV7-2 ASSGRDRGLEQF
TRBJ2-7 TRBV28 ASSSVLGGGEQY